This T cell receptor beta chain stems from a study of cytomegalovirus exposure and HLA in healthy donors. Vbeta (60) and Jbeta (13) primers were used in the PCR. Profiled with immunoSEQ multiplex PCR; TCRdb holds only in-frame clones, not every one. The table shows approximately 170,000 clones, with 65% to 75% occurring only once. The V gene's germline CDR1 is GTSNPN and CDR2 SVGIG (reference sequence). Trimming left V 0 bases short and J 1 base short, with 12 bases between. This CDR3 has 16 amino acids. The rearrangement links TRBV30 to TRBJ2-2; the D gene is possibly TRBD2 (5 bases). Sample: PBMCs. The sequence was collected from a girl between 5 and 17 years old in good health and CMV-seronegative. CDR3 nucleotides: TGTGCCTGGAGTGTTTGGACTCCTAGGAACACCGGGGAGCTGTTTTTT. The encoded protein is CAWSVWTPRNTGELFF.